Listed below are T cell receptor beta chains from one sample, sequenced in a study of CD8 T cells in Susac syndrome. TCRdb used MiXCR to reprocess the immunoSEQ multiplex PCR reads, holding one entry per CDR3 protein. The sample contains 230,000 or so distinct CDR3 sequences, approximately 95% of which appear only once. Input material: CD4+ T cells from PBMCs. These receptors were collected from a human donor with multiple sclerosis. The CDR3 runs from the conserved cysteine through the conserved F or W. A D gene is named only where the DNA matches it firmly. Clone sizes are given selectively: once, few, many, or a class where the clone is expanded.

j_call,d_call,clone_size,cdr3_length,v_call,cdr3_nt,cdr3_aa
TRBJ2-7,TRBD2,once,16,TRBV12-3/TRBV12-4,TGTGCCAGCAGTACCTACGGGACTAGCGGGATTCTTGAGCAGTACTTC,CASSTYGTSGILEQYF
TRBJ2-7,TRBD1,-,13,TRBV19,TGTGCCAGTAGGGCACAGGGGGCTTGGGAGCAGTACTTC,CASRAQGAWEQYF
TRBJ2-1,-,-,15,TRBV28,TGTGCCAGCAGCTTCACACTGAAACGTTACAATGAGCAGTTCTTC,CASSFTLKRYNEQFF
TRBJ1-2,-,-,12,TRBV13,TGTGCCAGCAGCAACGGTAACTATGGCTACACCTTC,CASSNGNYGYTF
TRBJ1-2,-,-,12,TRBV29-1,TGCAGCGTTGAAGATCGGCAGGATGGCTACACCTTC,CSVEDRQDGYTF
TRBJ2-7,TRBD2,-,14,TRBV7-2,TGTGCCAGCAGCTCACGTAGCGGGATCAACGAGCAGTACTTC,CASSSRSGINEQYF
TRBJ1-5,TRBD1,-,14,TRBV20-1,TGCAGTGCAGGGGGACAGGCTAGCAATCAGCCCCAGCATTTT,CSAGGQASNQPQHF
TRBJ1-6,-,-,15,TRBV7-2,TGTGCCAGCATCCGCTCGGTTTTGGGGGGCTCACCCCTCCACTTT,CASIRSVLGGSPLHF
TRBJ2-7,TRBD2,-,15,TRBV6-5,TGTGCCAGCAGTTCCCGGCTAGCGGGAACCTACGAGCAGTACTTC,CASSSRLAGTYEQYF
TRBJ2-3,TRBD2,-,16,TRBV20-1,TGCAGTGCTAGAGATCCTAGCGGGATATATCGAGATACGCAGTATTTT,CSARDPSGIYRDTQYF
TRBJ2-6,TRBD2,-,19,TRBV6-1,TGTGCCAGCAGACGACTAGCGGGAGTGGTGGCGTCTGGGGCCAACGTCCTGACTTTC,CASRRLAGVVASGANVLTF
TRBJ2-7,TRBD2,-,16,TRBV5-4,TGTGCCAGCAGCCTCCCCCCGGGACTAGCGGGCTACGAGCAGTACTTC,CASSLPPGLAGYEQYF
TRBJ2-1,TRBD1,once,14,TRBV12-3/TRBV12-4,TGTGCCAGCACCTCAGGGGGATCCTACAATGAGCAGTTCTTC,CASTSGGSYNEQFF
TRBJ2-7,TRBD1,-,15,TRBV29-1,TGCAGCGTCCCCCCGTTTCAGGGGGACTCCTACGAGCAGTACTTC,CSVPPFQGDSYEQYF
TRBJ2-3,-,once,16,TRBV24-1,TGTGCCACCAGTGATTCCATCGGCGGAGACGCAGATACGCAGTATTTT,CATSDSIGGDADTQYF
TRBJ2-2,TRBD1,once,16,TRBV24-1,TGTGCCACCAGTGACCCCGGACAGGGGAAACACGGGGAGCTGTTTTTT,CATSDPGQGKHGELFF
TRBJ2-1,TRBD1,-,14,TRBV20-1,TGCAGTGCTAGTAACAGGGGGGTCTACAATGAGCAGTTCTTC,CSASNRGVYNEQFF
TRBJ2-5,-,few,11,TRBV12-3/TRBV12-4,TGTGCCAGCTCCCGGACGGAGACCCAGTACTTC,CASSRTETQYF
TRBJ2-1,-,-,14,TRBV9,TGTGCCAGCAGCGTAGCGGCAGATAACAATGAGCAGTTCTTC,CASSVAADNNEQFF
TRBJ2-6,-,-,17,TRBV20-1,TGCAGTGCTTTTACCAGCTCTGGGGGCTCTGGGGCCAACGTCCTGACTTTC,CSAFTSSGGSGANVLTF
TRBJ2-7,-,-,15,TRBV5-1,TGCGCCAGCAGCTTGGCTTCACAACCAGTCTACGAGCAGTACTTC,CASSLASQPVYEQYF
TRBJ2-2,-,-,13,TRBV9,TGTGCCAGCACGGAGGGGAACACCGGGGAGCTGTTTTTT,CASTEGNTGELFF
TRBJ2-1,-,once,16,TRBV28,TGTGCCAGCAGTCCTCAGACTATAACCTTCTACAATGAGCAGTTCTTC,CASSPQTITFYNEQFF
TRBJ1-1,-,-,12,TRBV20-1,TGCAGTGCTAGAACAGCGAACACTGAAGCTTTCTTT,CSARTANTEAFF
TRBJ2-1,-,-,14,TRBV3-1,TGTGCCAGCAGCCAAGATCCCAAGTACAATGAGCAGTTCTTC,CASSQDPKYNEQFF
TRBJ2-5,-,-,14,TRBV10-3,TGTGCCATCAGATCAGGGTTCTCCCCCGAGACCCAGTACTTC,CAIRSGFSPETQYF
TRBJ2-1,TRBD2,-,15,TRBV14,TGTGCCAGCAGCCGCAGACTAGCGGGAGGGCCTGAGCAGTTCTTC,CASSRRLAGGPEQFF
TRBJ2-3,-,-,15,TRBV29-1,TGCAGCGTTGAATCACGGCTAGGGCTCACAGATACGCAGTATTTT,CSVESRLGLTDTQYF
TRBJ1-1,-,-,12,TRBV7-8,TGTGCCAGCAGCCTAAAGGGTGGGGAAGCTTTCTTT,CASSLKGGEAFF
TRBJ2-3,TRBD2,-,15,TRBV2,TGTGCCAGCAGACCGGGACTAGCGGCAACAGATACGCAGTATTTT,CASRPGLAATDTQYF
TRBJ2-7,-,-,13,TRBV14,TGTGCCAGCAGCCAAATCCCGCGGGCCGAGCAGTACTTC,CASSQIPRAEQYF
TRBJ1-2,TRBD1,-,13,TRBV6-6,TGTGCCAGCAGTTACGGCAGGGGGCTCGGCTACACCTTC,CASSYGRGLGYTF
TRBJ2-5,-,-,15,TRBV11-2,TGTGCCAGCAGCTCAGGCGGCCGGTGGGAGGAGACCCAGTACTTC,CASSSGGRWEETQYF